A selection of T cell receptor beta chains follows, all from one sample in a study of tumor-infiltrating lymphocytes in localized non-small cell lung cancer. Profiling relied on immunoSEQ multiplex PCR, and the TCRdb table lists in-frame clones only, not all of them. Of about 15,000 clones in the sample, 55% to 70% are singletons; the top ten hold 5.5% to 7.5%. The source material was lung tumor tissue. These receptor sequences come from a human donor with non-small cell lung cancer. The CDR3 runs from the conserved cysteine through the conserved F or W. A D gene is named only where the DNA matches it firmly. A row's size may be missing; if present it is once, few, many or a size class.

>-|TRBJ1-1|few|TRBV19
CASSIGTGLEAFF
TGTGCCAGTAGTATTGGAACAGGGCTTGAAGCTTTCTTT
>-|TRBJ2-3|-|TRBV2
CASGAGAGAADTQYF
TGTGCCAGCGGCGCGGGGGCGGGAGCGGCAGATACGCAGTATTTT
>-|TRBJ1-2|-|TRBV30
CAWSPDSYGYTF
TGTGCCTGGAGCCCAGACAGCTATGGCTACACCTTC
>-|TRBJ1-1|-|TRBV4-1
CASSQGLRGTEAFF
TGCGCCAGCAGCCAAGGACTAAGGGGCACTGAAGCTTTCTTT
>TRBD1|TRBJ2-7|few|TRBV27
CASMVWTGAHEQYF
TGTGCCAGCATGGTGTGGACAGGGGCGCACGAGCAGTACTTC
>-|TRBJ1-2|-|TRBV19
CASSPMGGGYTF
TGTGCCAGTAGCCCCATGGGGGGTGGCTACACCTTC
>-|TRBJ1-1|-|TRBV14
CASSLQGNTEAFF
TGTGCCAGCAGTCTACAGGGTAACACTGAAGCTTTCTTT
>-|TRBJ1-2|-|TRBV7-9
CASSFTGESGYTF
TGTGCCAGCAGCTTCACGGGGGAGTCAGGCTACACCTTC
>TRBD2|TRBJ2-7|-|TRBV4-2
CASSQDSGAGGGYEQYF
TGTGCCAGCAGCCAAGATTCCGGAGCGGGGGGCGGCTACGAGCAGTACTTC
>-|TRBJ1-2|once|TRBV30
CAWSEANEGGVGGYTF
TGTGCCTGGAGTGAGGCGAATGAAGGGGGGGTCGGCGGCTACACCTTC
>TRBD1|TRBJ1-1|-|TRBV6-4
CASSYGTGLEAFF
TGTGCCAGCAGTTACGGGACAGGGCTTGAAGCTTTCTTT
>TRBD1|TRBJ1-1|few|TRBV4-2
CASSQGQGKPEAFF
TGTGCCAGCAGCCAAGGACAGGGTAAACCTGAAGCTTTCTTT
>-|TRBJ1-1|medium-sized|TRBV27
CASTMTGMNTEAFF
TGTGCCAGCACCATGACAGGAATGAACACTGAAGCTTTCTTT
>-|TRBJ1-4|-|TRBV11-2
CASSPRQATNEKLFF
TGTGCCAGCAGCCCCCGACAGGCAACTAATGAAAAACTGTTTTTT
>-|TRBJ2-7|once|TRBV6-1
CASSEGQGSFYEQYF
TGTGCCAGCAGTGAAGGGCAGGGTAGTTTTTACGAGCAGTACTTC
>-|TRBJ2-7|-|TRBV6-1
CASSEVTTVEQYF
TGTGCCAGCAGTGAAGTGACTACGGTCGAGCAGTACTTC
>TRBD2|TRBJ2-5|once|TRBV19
CASSIVLIPGLAGGHLETQYF
TGTGCCAGTAGTATAGTGCTGATTCCGGGACTAGCGGGGGGCCACTTAGAGACCCAGTACTTC
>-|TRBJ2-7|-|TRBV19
CASSITGIGYEQYF
TGTGCCAGTAGTATAACGGGGATCGGATACGAGCAGTACTTC
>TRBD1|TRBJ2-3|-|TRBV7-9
CASSGQGTDTQYF
TGTGCCAGCAGTGGACAGGGGACAGATACGCAGTATTTT
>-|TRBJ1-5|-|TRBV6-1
CASSPVFYNQPQHF
TGTGCCAGCAGCCCCGTCTTTTATAATCAGCCCCAGCATTTT
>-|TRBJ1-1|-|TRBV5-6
CASRSTRGVEAFF
TGTGCCAGCAGATCCACCCGGGGTGTTGAAGCTTTCTTT
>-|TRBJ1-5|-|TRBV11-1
CASSLAQASNQPQHF
TGTGCCAGCAGCTTAGCACAGGCCAGCAATCAGCCCCAGCATTTT
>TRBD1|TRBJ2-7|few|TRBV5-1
CASRLGQGSNEQYF
TGCGCCAGCAGACTCGGACAGGGAAGCAACGAGCAGTACTTC
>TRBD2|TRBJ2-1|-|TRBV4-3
CASSLILAGDYNEQFF
TGCGCCAGCAGCCTTATACTAGCGGGAGACTACAATGAGCAGTTCTTC
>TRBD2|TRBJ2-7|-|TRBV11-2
CASSFLGGTSGTYEQYF
TGTGCCAGCAGCTTTTTGGGTGGTACTAGCGGGACCTACGAGCAGTACTTC
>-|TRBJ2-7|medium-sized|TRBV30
CAWQTKTAGLYEQYF
TGTGCCTGGCAGACCAAGACCGCAGGGTTATACGAGCAGTACTTC
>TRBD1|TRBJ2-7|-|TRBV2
CASTPGQGAYEQYF
TGTGCCAGTACTCCGGGACAGGGCGCCTACGAGCAGTACTTC
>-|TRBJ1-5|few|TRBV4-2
CASSDEQDSNQPQHF
TGTGCCAGCAGCGACGAGCAAGATAGCAATCAGCCCCAGCATTTT
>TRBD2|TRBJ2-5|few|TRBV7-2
CASSFGGGAETQYF
TGTGCCAGCAGCTTTGGCGGGGGGGCGGAGACCCAGTACTTC
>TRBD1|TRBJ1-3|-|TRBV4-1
CASSPTGAGNTIYF
TGCGCCAGCAGCCCCACAGGGGCTGGAAACACCATATATTTT
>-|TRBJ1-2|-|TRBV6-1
CASRVDTFNYGYTF
TGTGCCAGCAGGGTGGACACCTTTAACTATGGCTACACCTTC
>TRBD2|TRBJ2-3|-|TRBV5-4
CASSQDMSGGATDTQYF
TGTGCCAGCAGCCAAGATATGAGCGGGGGAGCTACAGATACGCAGTATTTT
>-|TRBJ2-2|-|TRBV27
CASSPAAAGELFF
TGTGCCAGCAGCCCCGCCGCGGCCGGGGAGCTGTTTTTT
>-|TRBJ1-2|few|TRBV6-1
CASSEGGRIYYGYTF
TGTGCCAGCAGTGAAGGGGGGCGGATCTACTATGGCTACACCTTC
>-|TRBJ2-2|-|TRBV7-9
CASSLRGNTGELFF
TGTGCCAGCAGCTTACGGGGAAACACCGGGGAGCTGTTTTTT
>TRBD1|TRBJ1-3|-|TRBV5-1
CASRGQVSGNTIYF
TGCGCCAGCAGAGGACAGGTCTCTGGAAACACCATATATTTT
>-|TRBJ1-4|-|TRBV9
CASSVEDRRNEKLFF
TGTGCCAGCAGCGTAGAAGACAGGCGCAATGAAAAACTGTTTTTT
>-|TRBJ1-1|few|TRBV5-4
CASSLSAGVNTEAFF
TGTGCCAGCAGCTTATCTGCAGGGGTCAACACTGAAGCTTTCTTT
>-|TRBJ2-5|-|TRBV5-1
CASSLVVSAETQYF
TGCGCCAGCAGCTTGGTGGTCTCGGCGGAGACCCAGTACTTC
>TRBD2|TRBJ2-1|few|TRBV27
CASSFGGRARNEQFF
TGTGCCAGCAGTTTCGGAGGGAGGGCGCGGAATGAGCAGTTCTTC
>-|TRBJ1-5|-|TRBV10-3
CAISEGTRSYSNQPQHF
TGTGCCATCAGTGAGGGGACACGGAGTTATAGCAATCAGCCCCAGCATTTT
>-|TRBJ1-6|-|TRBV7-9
CASSLLMEQGNSPLHF
TGTGCCAGCAGCTTACTCATGGAGCAGGGGAATTCACCCCTCCACTTT
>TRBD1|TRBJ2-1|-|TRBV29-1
CSGSGQGGLGEQFF
TGCAGCGGCTCGGGACAGGGAGGCCTGGGTGAGCAGTTCTTC
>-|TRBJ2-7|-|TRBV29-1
CSVDAGREFEQYF
TGCAGCGTTGACGCAGGCAGGGAATTCGAGCAGTACTTC
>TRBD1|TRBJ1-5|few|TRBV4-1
CASSQGDSPGNQPQHF
TGCGCCAGCAGCCAAGGGGACAGTCCAGGAAATCAGCCCCAGCATTTT
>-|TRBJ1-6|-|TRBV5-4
CASSLGSWRDNSPLHF
TGTGCCAGCAGCTTGGGAAGCTGGAGGGATAATTCACCCCTCCACTTT
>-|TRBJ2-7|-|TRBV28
CASSQDKGREQYF
TGTGCCAGCAGTCAAGACAAGGGTAGGGAGCAGTACTTC
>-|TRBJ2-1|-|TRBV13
CASSPRDRSYEQFF
TGTGCCAGCAGCCCAAGGGACCGGTCATATGAGCAGTTCTTC
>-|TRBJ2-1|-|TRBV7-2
CASSLEPSYEQFF
TGTGCCAGCAGCTTAGAGCCTAGCTATGAGCAGTTCTTC
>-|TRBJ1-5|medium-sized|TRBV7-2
CASSPLMGSGQPQHF
TGTGCCAGCAGCCCCCTGATGGGGAGTGGACAGCCCCAGCATTTT
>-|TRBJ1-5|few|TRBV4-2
CASSHQGRSNQPQHF
TGTGCCAGCAGCCACCAGGGTCGGAGCAATCAGCCCCAGCATTTT
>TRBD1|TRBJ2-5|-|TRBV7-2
CASSSDRGETQYF
TGTGCCAGCAGCTCCGACAGGGGTGAGACCCAGTACTTC